The T cell receptor beta chain described here comes from a study of T cells in Graves' hyperthyroidism and ophthalmopathy. Study-wide results and caveats: Before onset, by a median of around six months, the model predicted ophthalmopathy.

Amplified TCR beta CDR3 regions came from RNA transcripts. During a first-round RT-PCR of the TCR CDR3, the HTBI primer set was used. TCRdb redid the calling of the multiplex PCR reads with MiXCR, one entry per CDR3 protein. The table lists about 480,000 distinct CDR3 sequences, 14% of them singletons. This clonotype was counted at least ten times. Antigen specificity is unknown. Used for diagnoses were clinical symptoms, serum thyroxine and TRAb, thyroid ultrasound and orbital computed tomography. Trimming at V came to 5 bases and at J to 1 base, leaving 22 bases not matched to a gene. The germline CDR1 and CDR2 sequences are SGHRS and YFSETQ. CDR3 length: 21 residues.

What was sequenced was blood. The gene calls are TRBV5-1 and TRBJ2-1, with 9 bases aligning to TRBD2. The source of this sequence is a woman in her late teens or twenties with Graves' hyperthyroidism. CDR3: CASSPRASGMLDRFSYNEQFF. The CDR3 DNA reads as TGCGCCAGCAGTCCGAGGGCTAGCGGGATGTTGGACAGGTTTTCCTACAATGAGCAGTTCTTC.